This T cell receptor (beta chain) came from a study of T cells after yellow fever vaccination. The study, taken as a whole, reports: Clones from primary vaccination mostly reappeared after the booster (around 96% CD4, less than 90% CD8).

Looked up from germline, CDR1 is MNHEY and CDR2 is SMNVEV (reference sequence). After removal of 4 bases from V and 2 bases from J, the junction contained 8 bases not matched to a gene. The CDR3 is 16 amino acids. UMIs and a universal primer site were added when TCR cDNA was made by 5'RACE template switching. Each CDR3 protein gets one entry after TCRdb re-called the 5' RACE reads with MiXCR. The sample lists under 200,000 distinct CDR3 sequences; under 7.5% were seen once. This clonotype has a count of ten or more. Its antigen is not identified. The J gene is TRBJ2-7, the V gene TRBV27; 10 nucleotides line up with TRBD2. Specimen: CD4+ T cells sorted from PBMCs, collected 5 to 6 days after the first yellow fever vaccination. The clonotype comes from a man aged 18 to 35 who received the YFV17D yellow fever vaccine. CDR3 in amino acids: CASSSTLAGGAYEQYF. CDR3 bases: TGTGCCAGCAGTTCTACGTTAGCGGGGGGCGCCTACGAGCAGTACTTC.